This TCR beta chain stems from a study of blood T cell repertoires in COVID-19. Study summary: The United States, Italy and Spain supplied acute and convalescent COVID-19 samples. T cells, B-cell-depleted T cells, or PBMCs supplied cDNA or gDNA.

Trimming removed 1 base from V and 4 bases from J, with 8 bases in between. Looked up from germline, CDR1 is MNHEY and CDR2 is SVGEGT. CDR3 size: 13 residues. In the study's own analysis: Reference gene primer amplification gave nucleated cell count estimates. Repertoires were generated with immunoSEQ multiplex PCR, while TCRdb's copy carries only in-frame clones and drops some. From that table come the V and J calls and clone size; the DNA was used to work out D and trimming. The sample includes about 43,000 clones, 87% of them seen just once. A single count supports this clone. This TCR came from a human donor in a cohort sampled during active COVID-19. Material: peripheral blood. The V call is TRBV6-2 or TRBV6-3, the J call TRBJ2-7; perhaps TRBD2 as D (5 bases). The CDR3 DNA reads TGTGCCAGCAGTTACTTTGAGGGTTACGAGCAGTACTTC. Translating gives CASSYFEGYEQYF.